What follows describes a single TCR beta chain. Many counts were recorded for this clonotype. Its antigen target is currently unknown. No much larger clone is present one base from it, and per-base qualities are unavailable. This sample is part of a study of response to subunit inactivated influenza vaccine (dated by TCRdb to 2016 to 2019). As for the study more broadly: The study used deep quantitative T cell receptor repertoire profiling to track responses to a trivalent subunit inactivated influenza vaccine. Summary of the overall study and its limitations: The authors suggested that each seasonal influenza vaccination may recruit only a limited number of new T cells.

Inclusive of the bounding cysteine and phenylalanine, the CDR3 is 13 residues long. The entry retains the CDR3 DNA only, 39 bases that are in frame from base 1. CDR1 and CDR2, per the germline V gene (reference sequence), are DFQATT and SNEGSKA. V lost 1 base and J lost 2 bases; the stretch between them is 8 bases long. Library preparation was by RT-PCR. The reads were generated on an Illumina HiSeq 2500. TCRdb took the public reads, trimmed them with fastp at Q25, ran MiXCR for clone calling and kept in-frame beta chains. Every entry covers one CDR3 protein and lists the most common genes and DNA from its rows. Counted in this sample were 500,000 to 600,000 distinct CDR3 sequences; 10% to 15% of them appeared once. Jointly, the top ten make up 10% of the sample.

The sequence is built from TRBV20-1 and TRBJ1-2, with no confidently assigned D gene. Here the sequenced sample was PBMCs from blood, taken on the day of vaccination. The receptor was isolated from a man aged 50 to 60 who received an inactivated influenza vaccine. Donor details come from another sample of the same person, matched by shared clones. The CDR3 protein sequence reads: CSARVPGNYGYTF. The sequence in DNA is TGCAGTGCTAGAGTGCCGGGAAACTATGGCTACACCTTC.